One and the same sample provided the 32 T cell receptor beta chains below, sequenced in a study of T cell therapy after organ transplantation. The repertoire was sequenced with immunoSEQ multiplex PCR; TCRdb's copy has only in-frame clones and lacks some. The sample records around 15,000 clones, less than 90% being singletons. The time point was: 20-29 weeks after completion of therapy. Which antigens these TCRs recognize remains unknown. Sequencing used CD8+ T cells from blood, obtained after autologous CMV-specific T cell therapy. The receptors were sampled from a human patient who had received a solid organ transplant and had CMV disease. Some T cells may arise from the graft donor.

The CDR3 coding sequence is TGTGCCAGCAGCTTACTCCTTGGGAGCGGGGGCACAGATACGCAGTATTTT. Amino acid sequence: CASSLLLGSGGTDTQYF. This chain connects TRBV7-8 to TRBJ2-3; 7 bases agree with TRBD2. The ends lost 2 bases at V and 1 base at J; junction bases unmatched: 9. This CDR3 has 17 amino acids. The V gene's germline CDR1 is SGHVS and CDR2 FQNEAQ.

The gene calls are TRBV21-1 and TRBJ1-1. TRBV21-1 is a listed pseudogene. The CDR3 sequence is 14 residues long. Written as DNA, the CDR3 is TGTGCCAGCAGCAAAGGACGGCGGAACACTGAAGCTTTCTTT. Protein sequence: CASSKGRRNTEAFF.

J is TRBJ2-1 and V is TRBV27; D perhaps matches TRBD2 (6 bases). CDR3 length equals 16 residues. Germline loops: CDR1 MNHEY, CDR2 SMNVEV (reference sequence). Trimming removed 1 base from V and 3 bases from J, with 13 bases in between. CDR3 coding DNA: TGTGCCAGCAGTTTATTTGCCGGGACTGACTACAATGAGCAGTTCTTC. It specifies CASSLFAGTDYNEQFF.

The chain uses TRBV7-6 and TRBJ2-7; D gene uncertain. The CDR3 runs 13 residues. The V and J ends lost 1 base and 1 base respectively, with 5 bases between them. Germline assignment: CDR1 SGHVS and CDR2 FNYEAQ. CDR3 protein: CASSLEVSYEQYF. The CDR3 coding sequence is TGTGCCAGCAGCTTAGAGGTGTCCTACGAGCAGTACTTC. The variable domain in full, completed from reference TRBV7-6 and TRBJ2-7, reads GAGVSQSPRYKVTKRGQDVALRCDPISGHVSLYWYRQALGQGPEFLTYFNYEAQQDKSGLPNDRFSAERPEGSISTLTIQRTEQRDSAMYRCASSLEVSYEQYFGPGTRLTVT.

This clone has more than one count but fewer than ten. The chain employs TRBV7-7 and TRBJ2-1; 11 positions agree with TRBD2. The CDR3 covers 15 residues. The V segment lost 4 bases and the J segment 4 bases; nucleotides outside the gene matches: 3. Looked up from germline, CDR1 is SSHAT and CDR2 is FNYEAQ (reference sequence). CDR3 sequence reads: CASSSGLAAYNEQFF. As DNA, the CDR3 is TGTGCCAGCAGCTCGGGACTAGCGGCGTACAATGAGCAGTTCTTC.

V gene TRBV30 combines with J gene TRBJ2-3; the match to TRBD2 covers 14 bases. This CDR3 spans 15 amino acids. After removal of 4 bases from V and 6 bases from J, the junction contained 6 bases not matched to a gene. CDR1 is GTSNPN, CDR2 SVGIG, per germline (reference sequence). The CDR3 loop reads CAWNPRTSGRDTQYF. Written as DNA, the CDR3 is TGTGCCTGGAATCCCCGGACTAGCGGGAGGGATACGCAGTATTTT.

The V call is TRBV7-9, the J call TRBJ1-2; D is unresolved. This CDR3 has 13 amino acids. CDR1 and CDR2 (germline): SEHNR, FQNEAQ (reference sequence). V gave up 5 bases and J gave up 4 bases, with 11 bases separating them. Here the CDR3 reads CASSENRFYGYTF. CDR3 bases: TGTGCCAGCAGCGAGAACAGATTCTATGGCTACACCTTC. Together with reference TRBV7-9 and TRBJ1-2, the CDR3 gives the full variable domain: DTGVSQNPRHKITKRGQNVTFRCDPISEHNRLYWYRQTLGQGPEFLTYFQNEAQLEKSRLLSDRFSAERPKGSFSTLEIQRTEQGDSAMYLCASSENRFYGYTFGSGTRLTVV.

The rearrangement joins TRBV6-5 to TRBJ1-1, with TRBD1 as a possible D gene (5 bases). The CDR3 runs to 16 residues. With 4 bases removed from V and 4 bases from J, the gap between germline ends came to 19 bases. Germline V gene lookup returns CDR1 MNHEY and CDR2 SVGAGI. In DNA, the CDR3 is TGTGCCAGCAGTTGGGGATGGGGCCAAAGAAGCACTGAAGCTTTCTTT. Residues: CASSWGWGQRSTEAFF.

This clone was detected once. The chain has TRBV2 and TRBJ1-1, with D uncertain. V was pared by 2 bases and J by 1 base, with 5 bases between. Germline V gene data show CDR1 as SNHLY and CDR2 as FYNNEI. There are 13 residues in the CDR3. The CDR3 DNA is TGTGCCAGCAGTGAAACGTCGAACACTGAAGCTTTCTTT. This gives the protein CASSETSNTEAFF.

The V and J genes are TRBV19 and TRBJ1-1; the D gene is possibly TRBD1 (6 bases). Germline CDR1 LNHDA, CDR2 SQIVND (reference sequence). V was clipped by 6 bases and J by 2 bases, with 13 bases between them. This CDR3 comprises 14 residues. In nucleotides, the CDR3 is TGTGCCAGTAGCCCAAAGGGGGGAAACACTGAAGCTTTCTTT. The encoded protein is CASSPKGGNTEAFF. Full variable domain (remainder filled in from reference TRBV19 and TRBJ1-1): DGGITQSPKYLFRKEGQNVTLSCEQNLNHDAMYWYRQDPGQGLRLIYYSQIVNDFQKGDIAEGYSVSREKKESFPLTVTSAQKNPTAFYLCASSPKGGNTEAFFGQGTRLTVV.

This clone was counted at least ten times. The J gene is TRBJ2-7, the V gene TRBV5-6; possible D gene TRBD1, 6 bases. CDR1 SGHDT and CDR2 YYEEEE come from the germline V gene. With 1 base removed from V and 5 bases from J, the gap between germline ends came to 13 bases. CDR3 length equals 14 residues. CDR3 sequence (DNA): TGTGCCAGCAGCTTGATAGGACAGAGCGACGAGCAGTACTTC. As protein: CASSLIGQSDEQYF.

The chain carries TRBV6-1 and TRBJ1-1; D call uncertain. This CDR3 has 16 amino acids. Germline CDR1 and CDR2: MNHNS and SASEGT. The V and J ends lost 0 bases and 4 bases respectively, with 15 bases between them. CDR3 bases: TGTGCCAGCAGTGAAGCGCTGGGAAGTCTCCCCACTGAAGCTTTCTTT. Protein: CASSEALGSLPTEAFF.

The J gene is TRBJ1-5, the V gene TRBV7-2; 9 nucleotides match TRBD1. Germline CDR1 SGHTA, CDR2 FQGNSA. This CDR3 contains 19 residues. V lost 5 bases to trimming and J lost 0 bases; unmatched junction nucleotides: 14. CDR3 nucleotides: TGTGCCAGCAGCCTCTCCTGGGGGACAGGGCTACTTAGCAATCAGCCCCAGCATTTT. This encodes CASSLSWGTGLLSNQPQHF.

This chain connects TRBV5-1 to TRBJ1-1; D may be TRBD1 (5 bases). Germline CDR1 SGHRS, CDR2 YFSETQ. The CDR3 is 14 amino acids. The V end was cut by 0 bases, the J end by 3 bases, with 9 bases between. The CDR3 region is CASSLGGLHTEAFF. The CDR3 DNA is TGCGCCAGCAGCTTGGGGGGACTACACACTGAAGCTTTCTTT.

This chain connects TRBV6-6 to TRBJ2-7, with D uncertain. From germline, CDR1 is MNHNY and CDR2 SVGAGI (reference sequence). This CDR3 comprises 13 residues. Trimming shortened V by 5 bases and J by 4 bases, and 12 bases separated the two germline ends. CDR3 nucleotide sequence: TGTGCCAGCAGTCCAGCGTTCCTGTACGAGCAGTACTTC. Translated: CASSPAFLYEQYF.

The CDR3 sequence: CASSQSASYEQYF. The CDR3 DNA is TGCGCCAGCAGCCAATCGGCATCCTACGAGCAGTACTTC. The genes are TRBV4-1 and TRBJ2-7; no firm D call. Germline CDR1 is MGHRA and CDR2 is YSYEKL. V lost 2 bases and J 1 base, leaving 6 bases between the germline ends. The length of the CDR3 is 13 residues.

By sample fraction, this clone is medium-sized (0.01 to 0.1%). V is TRBV2 and J is TRBJ2-7, with 8 bases identical to TRBD2. This CDR3 has 17 amino acids. The trim removed 0 bases at V and 2 bases at J, leaving 9 bases unmatched. Looked up from germline, CDR1 is SNHLY and CDR2 is FYNNEI. CDR3 sequence: CASSEALYNSGAYEQYF. DNA of the CDR3: TGTGCCAGCAGTGAAGCCCTTTACAATAGCGGGGCCTACGAGCAGTACTTC. Full variable domain (rest looked up from reference TRBV2 and TRBJ2-7): EPEVTQTPSHQVTQMGQEVILRCVPISNHLYFYWYRQILGQKVEFLVSFYNNEISEKSEIFDDQFSVERPDGSNFTLKIRSTKLEDSAMYFCASSEALYNSGAYEQYFGPGTRLTVT.

The rearrangement joins TRBV7-2 to TRBJ1-2; TRBD1 is a possible D gene (6 bases). Between the trimmed V and J ends, which lost 2 bases and 3 bases, there was a span of 19 bases. CDR1 SGHTA and CDR2 FQGNSA come from the germline V gene. The CDR3 loop spans 17 amino acids. The CDR3 DNA follows: TGTGCCAGCAGCTTATATGTAGGGGGGAAGCTACACTATGGCTACACCTTC. It codes for CASSLYVGGKLHYGYTF.

The chain joins TRBV6-1 to TRBJ2-7; unclear D gene. Trimming took 8 bases from V and 4 from J, leaving 15 bases between them. Germline V gene data show CDR1 as MNHNS and CDR2 as SASEGT. The CDR3 runs to 13 residues. CDR3 sequence reads: CASYGTTRYEQYF. The CDR3 nucleotides read TGTGCCAGCTACGGCACGACCAGGTACGAGCAGTACTTC.

This rearrangement joins TRBV11-2 to TRBJ2-7; tentative D call: TRBD2 (7 bases). Germline CDR1 and CDR2: SGHAT and FQNNGV. The CDR3 contains 14 residues. V was cut by 3 bases and J by 2 bases, with 11 bases left in between. In DNA, the CDR3 is TGTGCCAGCAGCTTCCTAGGGGGGGCCTACGAGCAGTACTTC. It is translated as CASSFLGGAYEQYF.

The rearrangement joins TRBV4-2 to TRBJ2-5; D possibly corresponds to TRBD1 (6 bases). The CDR3 is 17 amino acids. Germline V gene lookup returns CDR1 LGHNA and CDR2 YNFKEQ. The V and J ends lost 4 bases and 4 bases respectively, with 22 bases between them. The CDR3 sequence: CASSLDPLQGEGETQYF. The CDR3 DNA reads TGTGCCAGCAGCCTAGATCCATTACAGGGAGAGGGAGAGACCCAGTACTTC.

This chain links TRBV29-1 with TRBJ2-7, with D unclear. The V and J ends lost 6 bases and 0 bases respectively, with 15 bases between them. The CDR3 consists of 14 residues. Per the germline V gene, CDR1 is SQVTM and CDR2 is ANQGSEA. CDR3 DNA sequence: TGCAGCGTGGGGTTACCAGTGGGCTCCTACGAGCAGTACTTC. Its protein is CSVGLPVGSYEQYF.

The rearrangement uses TRBV29-1 and TRBJ2-1, with D possibly matching TRBD1 (5 bases). Per germline, CDR1 SQVTM and CDR2 ANQGSEA. The V end lost 6 bases, the J end lost 0 bases, and 12 bases lay between the germline ends. This CDR3 contains 14 residues. The CDR3 sequence is CSVTRADSYNEQFF. The CDR3 nucleotides are TGCAGCGTGACCAGGGCGGACTCCTACAATGAGCAGTTCTTC.

This chain uses TRBV7-9 with TRBJ2-7, with 7 bases fitting TRBD2. V shed 1 base and J 5 bases; nucleotides not matched to a gene: 2. The CDR3 covers 13 residues. Germline CDR1 reads SEHNR; CDR2 reads FQNEAQ (reference sequence). The CDR3, as DNA: TGTGCCAGCAGCTTAGGGGGGACTAACGAGCAGTACTTC. Its translation is CASSLGGTNEQYF.

V is TRBV27 and J is TRBJ2-1; possibly TRBD2 for D (6 bases). This CDR3 is 12 amino acids long. Trimming stripped 4 bases from V and 6 bases from J, with 7 bases between. The germline V gene encodes CDR1 MNHEY and CDR2 SMNVEV (reference sequence). This CDR3 reads CASSWGGNEQFF. DNA for the CDR3: TGTGCCAGCAGTTGGGGAGGCAATGAGCAGTTCTTC.

This clone was observed once. J is TRBJ1-2 and V is TRBV6-1; D not certain. The CDR3 is made up of 12 amino acids. Germline values: CDR1 MNHNS, CDR2 SASEGT. Trimming cost V 6 bases and J 5 bases, with 10 bases left between them. Here the CDR3 DNA reads TGTGCCAGCAGCGAAAGGGTATATGGCTACACCTTC. Translation: CASSERVYGYTF.

The chain links TRBV11-2 to TRBJ2-7; 8 bases are a match to TRBD1. Germline V gene sequence: CDR1 SGHAT, CDR2 FQNNGV. Trimming cost V 4 bases and J 3 bases; bases outside gene matches: 2. The CDR3 length is 13 residues. This CDR3 is CASSWGQDYEQYF. The CDR3 DNA reads as TGTGCCAGCAGCTGGGGACAGGACTACGAGCAGTACTTC.

This clone was counted at least ten times. The chain uses TRBV12-5 and TRBJ2-7; D unresolved. The CDR3 runs to 13 residues. V lost 6 bases, J lost 4 bases, and 13 bases lay in between. CDR1 is LGHNT, CDR2 FRNRAP, per germline. The DNA for the CDR3 is TGTGCTAGTGGAGAGGACCCACAGTACGAGCAGTACTTC. This sequence encodes CASGEDPQYEQYF.

By proportion, this clone is large (0.1 to 1%). V usage is TRBV25-1 and J usage is TRBJ1-1; D is unresolved. V was pared by 6 bases and J by 1 base, with 12 bases between. Germline assignment: CDR1 MGHDK and CDR2 SYGVNS. The CDR3 length is 14 residues. This CDR3 is CASSEMGRNTEAFF. The DNA for the CDR3 is TGTGCCAGCAGCGAAATGGGCCGGAACACTGAAGCTTTCTTT.

DNA of the CDR3: TGTGCCAGCAGCGAATCGGGACTAGCGGGGGAGACCCAGTACTTC. Protein product: CASSESGLAGETQYF. This rearrangement joins TRBV27 to TRBJ2-5; 13 positions match TRBD2. The CDR3 runs to 15 residues. Germline V lookup: CDR1 MNHEY, CDR2 SMNVEV (reference sequence). V lost 6 bases, J lost 5 bases, and 6 bases stayed unmatched.

This chain links TRBV16 with TRBJ1-1, with D unresolved. The CDR3 consists of 14 residues. Trimming left V 2 bases short and J 1 base short, with 8 bases between. Germline CDR1 is KGHSY and CDR2 is FQNENV. CDR3 sequence (DNA): TGTGCCAGCAGCCAAAGGACGGGGAACACTGAAGCTTTCTTT. It is translated as CASSQRTGNTEAFF.

This clone has just one count. The gene calls are TRBV4-3 and TRBJ2-1; TRBD2 matches 13 bases. The V gene's germline CDR1 is LGHNA and CDR2 YSLEER. With V trimmed by 1 base and J by 5 bases, 2 bases remained unmatched. The CDR3 is 16 amino acids. CDR3 sequence: CASSQGGLAGDNEQFF. The CDR3 DNA reads TGCGCCAGCAGCCAAGGAGGACTAGCGGGGGACAATGAGCAGTTCTTC.